The clone carrying this T cell receptor beta chain was seen a few times. Its antigen is currently unknown. The sample is drawn from a study of T cells after yellow fever vaccination. Study background: The authors prepared low-cell-number fractions using SMART-Seq v4 Ultra Low Input. Study-wide results and limits: Researchers cautioned that FACS-sorted repertoires could harbor abundant clonotypes contaminating from the bulk population. Reappearance after the booster was observed for most primary-vaccination clones (roughly 97% CD4, less than 90% CD8). The secondary T-cell response peaked on day 5, not day 15, but was weaker.

TCRdb independently ran MiXCR on the 5' RACE reads; one entry per CDR3 protein. Among around 310,000 distinct CDR3 sequences listed, around 4.1% were seen once. The CDR3 is 19 residues long. Germline CDR1 SGHRS, CDR2 YFSETQ. Trimming took 1 base from V and 3 from J, leaving 25 bases between them. The material was PBMCs, obtained 5 days after the yellow fever booster vaccination. The rearrangement uses TRBV5-1 and TRBJ1-2; possible D gene TRBD1, 6 bases. The sequence was obtained from a young man who received the YFV17D yellow fever vaccine. CDR3 protein: CASSLFNSGRGGPDYGYTF. The DNA for the CDR3 is TGCGCCAGCAGCTTGTTCAATTCCGGCCGCGGGGGCCCCGACTATGGCTACACCTTC.